These T cell receptor beta chains were read from a single sample in a study of CD8+ T cells in alopecia areata. The assay was immunoSEQ multiplex PCR, and TCRdb's table has in-frame clones only and misses some. The sample records 110,000 to 150,000 clones, approximately 80% being singletons. Sequenced here: CD8+ T cells sorted from blood, sampled at week 4, from a patient treated with tofacitinib. The receptors were sampled from a human donor with alopecia areata. Each CDR3 is given with its conserved first and last residue. D genes are given only for firm matches. Size is omitted from some rows. Given values are once, few, many or a class for expanded clones.

cdr3_aa cdr3_nt clone_size d_call j_call v_call
CSVGTGGSYNEQFF TGCAGCGTAGGGACAGGGGGCTCCTACAATGAGCAGTTCTTC - TRBD1 TRBJ2-1 TRBV29-1
CASSPENTEAFF TGTGCCAGCAGCCCAGAGAACACTGAAGCTTTCTTT - - TRBJ1-1 TRBV4-2
CASSLGDPGQATGEQYF TGTGCCAGCAGCTTAGGGGACCCGGGACAGGCAACCGGCGAGCAGTACTTC few TRBD1 TRBJ2-7 TRBV13
CSVQETGRTTGELFF TGCAGCGTTCAAGAGACAGGCCGAACGACCGGGGAGCTGTTTTTT few - TRBJ2-2 TRBV29-1
CASSEWRADTDTQYF TGTGCCAGCAGTGAATGGCGAGCGGACACAGATACGCAGTATTTT - - TRBJ2-3 TRBV25-1
CASSSGFSYEQYF TGTGCCAGCAGTAGCGGTTTCTCCTACGAGCAGTACTTC - - TRBJ2-7 TRBV4-2
CASSPTGTRTEAFF TGTGCCAGCAGTCCGACAGGGACGAGAACTGAAGCTTTCTTT once TRBD1 TRBJ1-1 TRBV13
CASSLVVAADTQYF TGTGCCAGCAGCTTAGTGGTGGCTGCAGATACGCAGTATTTT once - TRBJ2-3 TRBV7-8
CASSLEGASTDTQYF TGTGCCAGCAGCTTAGAGGGGGCTAGCACAGATACGCAGTATTTT - TRBD1 TRBJ2-3 TRBV7-9
CASSLTGVYEQYF TGTGCCAGCAGCTTAACAGGGGTCTACGAGCAGTACTTC once TRBD1 TRBJ2-7 TRBV7-2
CASSSYGIRTDTQYF TGTGCCAGCAGTTCTTACGGGATCCGCACAGATACGCAGTATTTT - - TRBJ2-3 TRBV27
CASSLTPSGAYNEQFF TGTGCCAGCAGCTTAACCCCTAGCGGGGCCTACAATGAGCAGTTCTTC - TRBD2 TRBJ2-1 TRBV5-6
CASSLGTSGGYEQYF TGCGCCAGCAGCCTCGGGACTAGCGGGGGCTACGAGCAGTACTTC - TRBD2 TRBJ2-7 TRBV5-1
CASSSTDTQYF TGTGCCAGTAGTTCGACAGATACGCAGTATTTT few - TRBJ2-3 TRBV27
CASSRALGQGNSPLHF TGTGCCAGCAGTCGAGCCCTCGGACAGGGGAATTCACCCCTCCACTTT - TRBD1 TRBJ1-6 TRBV2
CASSLAGFTDTQYF TGTGCCAGCAGCTTAGCGGGCTTCACAGATACGCAGTATTTT - - TRBJ2-3 TRBV7-8
CASSQELAGGSDTQYF TGCGCCAGCAGCCAAGAGCTAGCGGGGGGGTCAGATACGCAGTATTTT - TRBD2 TRBJ2-3 TRBV4-3
CASSLSGGPSYNEQFF TGTGCCAGCAGCTTAAGCGGGGGGCCATCCTACAATGAGCAGTTCTTC - TRBD2 TRBJ2-1 TRBV13
CSGITRGRGDTQYF TGCAGCGGTATTACCCGGGGTAGAGGGGATACGCAGTATTTT - - TRBJ2-3 TRBV29-1
CASSPTWDSPQTYEQYF TGTGCCAGCTCACCCACATGGGACAGCCCACAAACCTACGAGCAGTACTTC - TRBD1 TRBJ2-7 TRBV18
CASSQELVYEQYF TGTGCCAGCAGCCAAGAACTAGTATACGAGCAGTACTTC - - TRBJ2-7 TRBV4-2
CASSSLTGDYGYTF TGTGCCAGCAGTTCTCTCACAGGGGACTATGGCTACACCTTC - TRBD1 TRBJ1-2 TRBV27
CASSFRRGEIDTQYF TGTGCCAGCAGTTTTAGGCGGGGGGAGATAGATACGCAGTATTTT - TRBD2 TRBJ2-3 TRBV27
CASSLGGLNTEAFF TGTGCCAGCAGCTTAGGGGGCCTTAACACTGAAGCTTTCTTT once - TRBJ1-1 TRBV13
CASSFGQGPQFF TGTGCCAGCAGCTTCGGACAGGGTCCGCAGTTCTTC - TRBD1 TRBJ2-1 TRBV5-6
CASSLWGAGPSSYNEQFF TGTGCCAGCAGCTTATGGGGGGCAGGCCCCTCATCCTACAATGAGCAGTTCTTC - - TRBJ2-1 TRBV11-2
CASSQGTSGLETQYF TGCGCCAGCAGCCAAGGAACTAGCGGGTTAGAGACCCAGTACTTC - TRBD2 TRBJ2-5 TRBV4-3
CAWSSDRVNEQYF TGTGCCTGGAGCTCTGACAGGGTGAACGAGCAGTACTTC - TRBD1 TRBJ2-7 TRBV30
CASSLDWREGNEQFF TGTGCCAGCAGCTTGGATTGGCGAGAGGGGAATGAGCAGTTCTTC - - TRBJ2-1 TRBV5-4
CASSFGYEQYF TGTGCCAGCAGTTTCGGCTACGAGCAGTACTTC - - TRBJ2-7 TRBV27
CASSYAGQETQYF TGTGCCAGCAGTTATGCGGGGCAAGAGACCCAGTACTTC - - TRBJ2-5 TRBV6-6
CASSQGSSFDEQFF TGTGCCAGCAGCCAAGGGTCGAGCTTCGATGAGCAGTTCTTC - - TRBJ2-1 TRBV4-2
CASSPDGSYGYTF TGTGCCAGCAGCCCGGACGGATCCTATGGCTACACCTTC - - TRBJ1-2 TRBV7-9
CASSLRDRVVSGANVLTF TGTGCCAGCAGCCTAAGGGACAGGGTAGTTTCTGGGGCCAACGTCCTGACTTTC - TRBD1 TRBJ2-6 TRBV9
CASSFTSRSSYNEQFF TGTGCCAGCAGTTTCACTAGCCGGAGCTCCTACAATGAGCAGTTCTTC few - TRBJ2-1 TRBV6-5
CASSFLAGHNEQFF TGTGCCAGCAGCTTCCTAGCGGGTCACAATGAGCAGTTCTTC once TRBD2 TRBJ2-1 TRBV11-2
CASRVTGESYEQYF TGTGCCAGCAGAGTGACAGGCGAGTCCTACGAGCAGTACTTC - - TRBJ2-7 TRBV2
CSVEAGTHYEQYF TGCAGCGTTGAGGCAGGGACCCACTACGAGCAGTACTTC - - TRBJ2-7 TRBV29-1
CASKLGETQYF TGTGCCAGCAAACTTGGGGAGACCCAGTACTTC - - TRBJ2-5 TRBV6-6
CASSLSPYEQYF TGTGCCAGCAGCCTGTCCCCCTACGAGCAGTACTTC - - TRBJ2-7 TRBV11-2
CASSLGSQGALDTQYF TGTGCCAGCAGCCTAGGTTCGCAGGGGGCGCTGGATACGCAGTATTTT - TRBD1 TRBJ2-3 TRBV7-2
CASSLEGASYNEQFF TGTGCCAGCAGCTTAGAAGGGGCCTCCTACAATGAGCAGTTCTTC - - TRBJ2-1 TRBV7-2
CASSLGQSTEAFF TGTGCCAGCAGCTTGGGGCAGTCCACTGAAGCTTTCTTT - - TRBJ1-1 TRBV11-1
CASARTGSYNEQFF TGTGCCAGCGCCCGAACAGGGTCCTACAATGAGCAGTTCTTC - - TRBJ2-1 TRBV5-6
CASREMGGLNPNEQFF TGTGCCAGCAGGGAAATGGGGGGTTTGAATCCCAATGAGCAGTTCTTC - - TRBJ2-1 TRBV6-1
CASSSVEETQYF TGTGCCAGCAGCTCCGTGGAAGAGACCCAGTACTTC - - TRBJ2-5 TRBV13
CASSQVMSGTYNEQFF TGCGCCAGCAGCCAAGTTATGTCAGGGACCTACAATGAGCAGTTCTTC - - TRBJ2-1 TRBV4-1
CASSPNVGTSVELETQYF TGTGCCAGCAGCCCTAACGTAGGGACTAGTGTTGAATTGGAGACCCAGTACTTC - TRBD2 TRBJ2-5 TRBV7-9
CASIQGSEAFF TGTGCCAGTATCCAGGGATCTGAAGCTTTCTTT - - TRBJ1-1 TRBV19
CASSSKTQGAPYNEQFF TGTGCCAGCAGCTCCAAAACGCAGGGGGCCCCATACAATGAGCAGTTCTTC - TRBD1 TRBJ2-1 TRBV7-9